Listed below are T cell receptor beta chains from one sample, sequenced in a study of T-cell memory formation after mild COVID-19. MiXCR, applied by TCRdb to the 5' RACE reads, yields one record per CDR3 protein. The sample records about 540,000 distinct CDR3 sequences, over 20% being singletons. Sequencing was carried out using PBMCs or a T cell subset sorted from them (not recorded which). All receptors come from an adult woman who had mild COVID-19 (a few samples of this study predate the infection). Cell type and time point are not known. Both conserved end residues are part of each CDR3. Each record gives: CDR3 length, D gene, V gene, clone size, J gene, CDR3 protein, CDR3 DNA. A D gene is named only where the DNA matches it firmly. Clone sizes are given selectively: once, few, many, or a class where the clone is expanded.

len: 11; d_gene: .; v_gene: TRBV2; abundance: .; j_gene: TRBJ1-4; CDR3aa: CASRPRGKLFF; CDR3nt: TGTGCCAGCAGGCCCAGGGGCAAACTGTTTTTT
len: 12; d_gene: .; v_gene: TRBV7-2; abundance: .; j_gene: TRBJ1-1; CDR3aa: CASSLDARSAFF; CDR3nt: TGTGCCAGCAGCTTAGACGCCCGGAGCGCTTTCTTT
len: 15; d_gene: TRBD1; v_gene: TRBV7-2; abundance: few; j_gene: TRBJ1-1; CDR3aa: CASSPQGAVNTEAFF; CDR3nt: TGTGCCAGCAGCCCCCAGGGGGCCGTGAACACTGAAGCTTTCTTT
len: 15; d_gene: .; v_gene: TRBV5-5; abundance: .; j_gene: TRBJ2-2; CDR3aa: CASSWSGWNTGELFF; CDR3nt: TGTGCCAGCAGCTGGTCAGGGTGGAACACCGGGGAGCTGTTTTTT
len: 13; d_gene: .; v_gene: TRBV11-2; abundance: .; j_gene: TRBJ2-1; CDR3aa: CASSLDRISEQFF; CDR3nt: TGTGCCAGCAGCTTAGATCGGATCTCTGAGCAGTTCTTC
len: 15; d_gene: .; v_gene: TRBV11-3; abundance: .; j_gene: TRBJ1-1; CDR3aa: CASSRGELGNTEAFF; CDR3nt: TGTGCCAGCAGTAGGGGGGAATTGGGAAACACTGAAGCTTTCTTT
len: 13; d_gene: TRBD2; v_gene: TRBV7-9; abundance: .; j_gene: TRBJ2-5; CDR3aa: CASNRRGGETQYF; CDR3nt: TGTGCCAGCAACCGACGGGGAGGGGAGACCCAGTACTTC
len: 14; d_gene: .; v_gene: TRBV27; abundance: .; j_gene: TRBJ2-2; CDR3aa: CASSYTGKGGELFF; CDR3nt: TGTGCCAGCAGTTATACAGGGAAAGGCGGGGAGCTGTTTTTT
len: 14; d_gene: .; v_gene: TRBV7-6; abundance: many; j_gene: TRBJ2-5; CDR3aa: CASSSTRQQETQYF; CDR3nt: TGTGCCAGCAGCTCCACCCGACAGCAAGAGACCCAGTACTTC
len: 13; d_gene: .; v_gene: TRBV5-1; abundance: few; j_gene: TRBJ1-2; CDR3aa: CASSRTDFYGYTF; CDR3nt: TGCGCCAGCAGCCGGACAGATTTCTATGGCTACACCTTC
len: 15; d_gene: .; v_gene: TRBV5-4; abundance: .; j_gene: TRBJ1-2; CDR3aa: CASTNPPAGVYGYTF; CDR3nt: TGTGCCAGCACCAATCCCCCGGCGGGGGTCTATGGCTACACCTTC
len: 14; d_gene: TRBD1; v_gene: TRBV9; abundance: few; j_gene: TRBJ2-7; CDR3aa: CASGQRGQGHEQYF; CDR3nt: TGTGCCAGCGGGCAGCGGGGACAGGGCCACGAGCAGTACTTC
len: 18; d_gene: .; v_gene: TRBV27; abundance: few; j_gene: TRBJ2-6; CDR3aa: CASSPREGRISGANVLTF; CDR3nt: TGTGCCAGCAGTCCTCGAGAGGGACGGATCTCTGGGGCCAACGTCCTGACTTTC
len: 14; d_gene: .; v_gene: TRBV2; abundance: few; j_gene: TRBJ2-2; CDR3aa: CASSVESLAGELFF; CDR3nt: TGTGCCAGCAGTGTTGAGTCGCTCGCCGGGGAGCTGTTTTTT
len: 13; d_gene: .; v_gene: TRBV24-1; abundance: .; j_gene: TRBJ2-7; CDR3aa: CATSADVAYEQYF; CDR3nt: TGTGCCACCAGTGCTGACGTAGCCTACGAGCAGTACTTC
len: 14; d_gene: .; v_gene: TRBV10-3; abundance: .; j_gene: TRBJ1-3; CDR3aa: CAIRTQGRGNTIYF; CDR3nt: TGTGCCATCAGGACACAGGGAAGAGGAAACACCATATATTTT
len: 14; d_gene: TRBD1; v_gene: TRBV7-2; abundance: few; j_gene: TRBJ1-2; CDR3aa: CASSRDSTNYGYTF; CDR3nt: TGTGCCAGCAGCCGGGACAGTACTAACTATGGCTACACCTTC
len: 14; d_gene: TRBD2; v_gene: TRBV20-1; abundance: .; j_gene: TRBJ2-1; CDR3aa: CSARGGLAGHEQFF; CDR3nt: TGCAGTGCTAGAGGGGGACTAGCGGGTCATGAGCAGTTCTTC
len: 17; d_gene: .; v_gene: TRBV7-3; abundance: few; j_gene: TRBJ2-1; CDR3aa: CASSLNVGARTYNEQFF; CDR3nt: TGTGCCAGCAGCTTAAACGTAGGGGCCAGGACCTACAATGAGCAGTTCTTC
len: 16; d_gene: TRBD1; v_gene: TRBV9; abundance: few; j_gene: TRBJ1-2; CDR3aa: CASSAGQAAIGNGYTF; CDR3nt: TGTGCCAGCAGCGCGGGACAGGCCGCAATTGGGAATGGCTACACCTTC
len: 13; d_gene: .; v_gene: TRBV20-1; abundance: .; j_gene: TRBJ1-2; CDR3aa: CSAPFVANYGYTF; CDR3nt: TGCAGTGCTCCTTTTGTGGCTAACTATGGCTACACCTTC
len: 14; d_gene: .; v_gene: TRBV3-1; abundance: .; j_gene: TRBJ1-1; CDR3aa: CASSPRPRNTEAFF; CDR3nt: TGTGCCAGCAGCCCCCGTCCACGGAACACTGAAGCTTTCTTT
len: 13; d_gene: .; v_gene: TRBV24-1; abundance: .; j_gene: TRBJ1-4; CDR3aa: CATSDPTEAKLFF; CDR3nt: TGTGCCACCAGTGATCCCACCGAGGCGAAACTGTTTTTT
len: 12; d_gene: .; v_gene: TRBV7-6; abundance: .; j_gene: TRBJ2-2; CDR3aa: CASSLPSGELFF; CDR3nt: TGTGCCAGCAGCCTCCCTTCCGGGGAGCTGTTTTTT
len: 15; d_gene: TRBD1; v_gene: TRBV2; abundance: .; j_gene: TRBJ2-2; CDR3aa: CASSGTGRITGELFF; CDR3nt: TGTGCCAGCAGTGGGACAGGGAGGATCACCGGGGAGCTGTTTTTT
len: 16; d_gene: .; v_gene: TRBV7-2; abundance: .; j_gene: TRBJ1-5; CDR3aa: CASSFGSGGGHQPQHF; CDR3nt: TGTGCCAGCAGCTTTGGTTCCGGGGGGGGGCATCAGCCCCAGCATTTT
len: 14; d_gene: .; v_gene: TRBV15; abundance: .; j_gene: TRBJ1-4; CDR3aa: CATSRRQGNEKLFF; CDR3nt: TGTGCCACCAGCAGGAGACAAGGGAATGAAAAACTGTTTTTT
len: 18; d_gene: .; v_gene: TRBV7-9; abundance: .; j_gene: TRBJ2-3; CDR3aa: CASSLASGTRTSTDTQYF; CDR3nt: TGTGCCAGCAGCTTAGCGAGTGGGACTCGCACTAGCACAGATACGCAGTATTTT
len: 16; d_gene: .; v_gene: TRBV12-3/TRBV12-4; abundance: .; j_gene: TRBJ1-5; CDR3aa: CASSQGGRMDNQPQHF; CDR3nt: TGTGCCAGCAGTCAAGGAGGGAGAATGGACAATCAGCCCCAGCATTTT
len: 16; d_gene: .; v_gene: TRBV6-5; abundance: .; j_gene: TRBJ2-1; CDR3aa: CASSSLPGRTYNEQFF; CDR3nt: TGTGCCAGCAGTTCCCTTCCGGGACGCACCTACAATGAGCAGTTCTTC
len: 13; d_gene: .; v_gene: TRBV19; abundance: few; j_gene: TRBJ2-7; CDR3aa: CASSPGLYYEQYF; CDR3nt: TGTGCCAGTAGTCCGGGACTTTACTACGAGCAGTACTTC
len: 15; d_gene: TRBD1; v_gene: TRBV12-3/TRBV12-4; abundance: .; j_gene: TRBJ2-1; CDR3aa: CASTQTGAGLNEQFF; CDR3nt: TGTGCCAGCACCCAGACAGGGGCCGGGCTCAATGAGCAGTTCTTC
len: 18; d_gene: TRBD2; v_gene: TRBV7-6; abundance: few; j_gene: TRBJ2-5; CDR3aa: CASSLRLAGGVRGETQYF; CDR3nt: TGTGCCAGCAGCTTACGACTAGCGGGAGGGGTCCGTGGAGAGACCCAGTACTTC
len: 15; d_gene: TRBD1; v_gene: TRBV5-1; abundance: few; j_gene: TRBJ1-1; CDR3aa: CASSWGQASSTEAFF; CDR3nt: TGCGCCAGCAGCTGGGGACAGGCCTCCAGCACTGAAGCTTTCTTT
len: 15; d_gene: TRBD1; v_gene: TRBV5-1; abundance: once; j_gene: TRBJ1-2; CDR3aa: CASSKTRDRGLGYTF; CDR3nt: TGCGCCAGCAGCAAGACCCGGGACAGGGGACTGGGCTACACCTTC
len: 17; d_gene: .; v_gene: TRBV4-1; abundance: few; j_gene: TRBJ2-4; CDR3aa: CASSQDAQRLAKNIQYF; CDR3nt: TGCGCCAGCAGCCAAGATGCCCAGCGGTTAGCCAAAAACATTCAGTACTTC
len: 13; d_gene: TRBD1; v_gene: TRBV7-9; abundance: few; j_gene: TRBJ2-4; CDR3aa: CASTGQGAGIQYF; CDR3nt: TGTGCCAGCACCGGACAGGGGGCGGGCATTCAGTACTTC
len: 16; d_gene: TRBD2; v_gene: TRBV4-1; abundance: many; j_gene: TRBJ2-3; CDR3aa: CASSQDRLAGTDTQYF; CDR3nt: TGTGCCAGCAGCCAAGATCGTCTAGCGGGCACAGATACGCAGTATTTT
len: 12; d_gene: .; v_gene: TRBV6-2/TRBV6-3; abundance: few; j_gene: TRBJ2-2; CDR3aa: CASSYMTGELFF; CDR3nt: TGTGCCAGCAGTTACATGACCGGGGAGCTGTTTTTT
len: 14; d_gene: .; v_gene: TRBV5-6; abundance: .; j_gene: TRBJ2-7; CDR3aa: CASSNGLNYYEQYF; CDR3nt: TGTGCCAGCAGCAATGGACTGAATTACTACGAGCAGTACTTC
len: 16; d_gene: .; v_gene: TRBV27; abundance: .; j_gene: TRBJ2-2; CDR3aa: CASSSFGGAETGELFF; CDR3nt: TGTGCCAGCAGTTCATTTGGGGGGGCGGAGACCGGGGAGCTGTTTTTT
len: 13; d_gene: .; v_gene: TRBV29-1; abundance: few; j_gene: TRBJ1-5; CDR3aa: CSAAGASDQPQHF; CDR3nt: TGCAGCGCGGCCGGGGCGAGTGATCAGCCCCAGCATTTT
len: 15; d_gene: .; v_gene: TRBV24-1; abundance: .; j_gene: TRBJ2-2; CDR3aa: CATNSGQRDTGELFF; CDR3nt: TGTGCCACCAACTCGGGACAACGGGACACCGGGGAGCTGTTTTTT
len: 15; d_gene: .; v_gene: TRBV6-5; abundance: .; j_gene: TRBJ2-4; CDR3aa: CASSYSAVAKNIQYF; CDR3nt: TGTGCCAGCAGTTACTCAGCCGTAGCCAAAAACATTCAGTACTTC
len: 13; d_gene: .; v_gene: TRBV11-1; abundance: .; j_gene: TRBJ2-1; CDR3aa: CASSLADLGEQFF; CDR3nt: TGTGCCAGCAGCTTAGCCGACTTGGGTGAGCAGTTCTTC